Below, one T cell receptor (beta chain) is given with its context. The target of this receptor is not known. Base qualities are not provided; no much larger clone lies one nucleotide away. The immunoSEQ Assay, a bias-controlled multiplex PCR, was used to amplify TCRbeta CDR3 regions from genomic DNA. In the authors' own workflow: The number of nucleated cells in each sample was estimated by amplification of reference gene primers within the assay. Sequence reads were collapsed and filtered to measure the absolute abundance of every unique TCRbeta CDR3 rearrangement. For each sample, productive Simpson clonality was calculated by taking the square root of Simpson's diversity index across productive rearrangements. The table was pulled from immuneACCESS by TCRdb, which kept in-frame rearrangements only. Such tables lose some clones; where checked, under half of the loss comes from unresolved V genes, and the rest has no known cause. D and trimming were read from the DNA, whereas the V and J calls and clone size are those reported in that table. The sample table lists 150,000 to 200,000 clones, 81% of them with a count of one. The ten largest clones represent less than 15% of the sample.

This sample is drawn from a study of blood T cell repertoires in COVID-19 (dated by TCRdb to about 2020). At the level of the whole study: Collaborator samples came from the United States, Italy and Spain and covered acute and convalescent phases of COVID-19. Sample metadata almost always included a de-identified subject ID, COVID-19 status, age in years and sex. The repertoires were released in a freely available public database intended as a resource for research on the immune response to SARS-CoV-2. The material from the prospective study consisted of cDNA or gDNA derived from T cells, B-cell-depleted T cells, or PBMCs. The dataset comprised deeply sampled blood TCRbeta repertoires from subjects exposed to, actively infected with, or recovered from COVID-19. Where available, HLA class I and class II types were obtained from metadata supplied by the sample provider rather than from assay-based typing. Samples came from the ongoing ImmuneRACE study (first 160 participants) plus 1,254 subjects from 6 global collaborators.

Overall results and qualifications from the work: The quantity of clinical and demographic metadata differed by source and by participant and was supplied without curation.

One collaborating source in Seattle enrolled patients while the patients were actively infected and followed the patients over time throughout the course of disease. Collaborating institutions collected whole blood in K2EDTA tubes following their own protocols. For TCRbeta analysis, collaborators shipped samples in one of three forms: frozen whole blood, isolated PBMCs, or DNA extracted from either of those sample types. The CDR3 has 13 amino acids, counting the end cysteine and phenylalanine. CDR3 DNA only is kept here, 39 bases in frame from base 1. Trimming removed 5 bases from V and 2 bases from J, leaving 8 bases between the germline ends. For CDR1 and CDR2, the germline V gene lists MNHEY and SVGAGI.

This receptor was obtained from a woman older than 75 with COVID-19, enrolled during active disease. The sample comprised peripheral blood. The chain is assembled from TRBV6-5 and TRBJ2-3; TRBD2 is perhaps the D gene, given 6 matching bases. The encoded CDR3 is CASSRDSTDTQYF. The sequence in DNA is TGTGCCAGCAGTCGGGACTCCACAGATACGCAGTATTTT.